A selection of T cell receptor beta chains follows, all from one sample in a study of blood T cell repertoires in COVID-19. The method was immunoSEQ multiplex PCR; TCRdb's version includes in-frame clones alone and lacks a portion of them. The table has 300,000 to 400,000 clones, roughly 90% seen once. The sequencing sample was made of PBMCs or T cells enriched from blood (not recorded which). These receptors were obtained from a woman aged 25 to 39 who had recovered from COVID-19. Each CDR3 is given with its conserved first and last residue. The D gene is left open where the match is weak. A clone size is listed for some rows: how often the clone was seen (once, few, many), or a class if it is expanded.

d_call,j_call,v_call,cdr3_length,clone_size,cdr3_aa,cdr3_nt
TRBD1,TRBJ1-2,TRBV6-2/TRBV6-3,14,-,CASTPEDRGGGYTF,TGTGCCAGCACCCCCGAGGACAGGGGAGGCGGCTACACCTTC
-,TRBJ2-2,TRBV19,12,-,CASSVRTGELFF,TGTGCCAGTAGTGTTCGCACCGGGGAGCTGTTTTTT
-,TRBJ1-2,TRBV14,12,-,CASSQGGYGYTF,TGTGCCAGCAGCCAGGGGGGCTATGGCTACACCTTC
-,TRBJ1-2,TRBV19,13,-,CASSIAQNYGYTF,TGTGCCAGTAGTATAGCACAGAACTATGGCTACACCTTC
TRBD1,TRBJ2-7,TRBV6-5,14,-,CASSLGQSSYEQYF,TGTGCCAGCAGTTTGGGACAGAGCTCCTACGAGCAGTACTTC
-,TRBJ2-7,TRBV11-2,18,once,CASSLDLYLLTGTNEQYF,TGTGCCAGCAGCTTAGATCTATACCTCCTCACAGGGACGAACGAGCAGTACTTC
TRBD2,TRBJ2-5,TRBV5-4,17,-,CASSLVGRGVAQETQYF,TGTGCCAGCAGCTTGGTGGGACGGGGGGTCGCTCAAGAGACCCAGTACTTC
-,TRBJ1-2,TRBV6-5,12,-,CASMGGAHGYTF,TGTGCCAGCATGGGGGGGGCCCATGGCTACACCTTC
TRBD1,TRBJ1-1,TRBV7-2,14,-,CASSARGRNTEAFF,TGTGCCAGCAGCGCCAGGGGGCGAAACACTGAAGCTTTCTTT
TRBD1,TRBJ2-7,TRBV2,15,-,CASSDRAREPYEQYF,TGTGCCAGCAGCGACAGGGCCAGAGAGCCTTACGAGCAGTACTTC
TRBD2,TRBJ2-3,TRBV9,16,-,CASSVAGTRGTDTQYF,TGTGCCAGCAGCGTAGCGGGGACTAGGGGGACAGATACGCAGTATTTT
-,TRBJ1-1,TRBV9,15,-,CASSPPRVPNTEAFF,TGTGCCAGCAGCCCTCCCAGGGTCCCGAACACTGAAGCTTTCTTT
TRBD1,TRBJ2-5,TRBV2,15,once,CASSPTGADQETQYF,TGTGCCAGCAGTCCGACAGGGGCGGACCAAGAGACCCAGTACTTC
-,TRBJ1-5,TRBV19,15,few,CASTPGAGRDQPQHF,TGTGCCAGTACCCCGGGGGCCGGGAGGGATCAGCCCCAGCATTTT
TRBD1,TRBJ2-7,TRBV18,14,-,CASSAGQGVGEQYF,TGTGCCAGCTCGGCGGGACAGGGGGTAGGCGAGCAGTACTTC
-,TRBJ2-2,TRBV7-8,15,-,CASSLVPGNTGELFF,TGTGCCAGCAGCTTAGTCCCAGGGAACACCGGGGAGCTGTTTTTT
TRBD2,TRBJ2-3,TRBV24-1,16,-,CATSDFRLAGQDTQYF,TGTGCCACCAGTGATTTCCGACTAGCGGGACAAGATACGCAGTATTTT
TRBD2,TRBJ2-7,TRBV6-6,17,few,CASSQSGTSGAVGEQYF,TGTGCCAGCAGTCAGTCAGGGACTAGCGGGGCTGTAGGCGAGCAGTACTTC
TRBD1,TRBJ1-1,TRBV30,12,-,CAWSETGAEAFF,TGTGCCTGGAGTGAAACAGGGGCTGAAGCTTTCTTT
-,TRBJ1-2,TRBV6-1,15,once,CASSEGSRVLYGYTF,TGTGCCAGCAGTGAAGGAAGCAGGGTTCTCTATGGCTACACCTTC
-,TRBJ1-3,TRBV28,12,-,CASTGPGNTIYF,TGTGCCAGCACAGGGCCTGGAAACACCATATATTTT
TRBD1,TRBJ1-6,TRBV18,15,-,CASSPPGTVNSPLHF,TGTGCCAGCTCACCCCCCGGGACAGTCAATTCACCCCTCCACTTT
-,TRBJ2-7,TRBV27,15,few,CASSPISDSSYEQYF,TGTGCCAGCAGTCCGATTAGCGATTCCTCCTACGAGCAGTACTTC
TRBD1,TRBJ1-6,TRBV7-9,16,-,CASSSHRDRDNSPLHF,TGTGCCAGCAGCTCGCACCGGGACAGAGATAATTCACCCCTCCACTTT
-,TRBJ2-3,TRBV5-1,13,-,CASSRDKADTQYF,TGCGCCAGCAGCAGAGACAAGGCAGATACGCAGTATTTT
TRBD1,TRBJ2-3,TRBV7-9,15,-,CASSWRTGVTDTQYF,TGTGCCAGCAGCTGGCGGACAGGGGTCACAGATACGCAGTATTTT
-,TRBJ2-7,TRBV11-2,14,-,CASSSRQVSYEQYF,TGTGCCAGCAGCTCCCGACAGGTCTCCTACGAGCAGTACTTC
-,TRBJ1-1,TRBV28,18,-,CASSLFARGPIMNTEAFF,TGTGCCAGCAGTTTATTCGCCAGGGGTCCAATCATGAACACTGAAGCTTTCTTT
TRBD1,TRBJ2-1,TRBV7-7,16,-,CASSNMPGQGVVEQFF,TGTGCCAGCAGCAATATGCCGGGACAGGGCGTCGTTGAGCAGTTCTTC
-,TRBJ2-5,TRBV27,14,-,CASRDTVYQETQYF,TGTGCCAGCAGAGACACAGTGTACCAAGAGACCCAGTACTTC
-,TRBJ2-7,TRBV14,12,-,CASSLVSYEQYF,TGTGCCAGCAGCCTAGTTAGTTACGAGCAGTACTTC
-,TRBJ1-4,TRBV7-9,11,-,CASSSGGKLFF,TGTGCCAGCAGCTCCGGAGGAAAACTGTTTTTT
-,TRBJ2-5,TRBV6-2/TRBV6-3,14,once,CASSYGRSKETQYF,TGTGCCAGCAGTTACGGTCGTAGCAAAGAGACCCAGTACTTC